This TCR beta chain derives from a study of blood T cell repertoires in COVID-19. On the study more broadly: From T cells, B-cell-depleted T cells, or PBMCs came the material, which was cDNA or gDNA.

Germline V gene data show CDR1 as SGHRS and CDR2 as YFSETQ. The V end was cut by 4 bases, the J end by 8 bases, with 15 bases between. The CDR3 has 13 residues. The table came from immunoSEQ multiplex PCR; TCRdb's copy has only in-frame clones and leaves some out. The table has more than 90,000 clones, roughly 88% seen once. Sequenced: peripheral blood. This chain uses TRBV5-1 with TRBJ1-2; D unclear. The clonotype originates from a woman in her seventies with acute or convalescent COVID-19. The CDR3 DNA follows: TGCGCCAGCAGCCTGGACCCGGTCGGGGGCTACACCTTC. Amino acids: CASSLDPVGGYTF.